This T cell receptor beta chain came from a study of blood T cell repertoires in COVID-19 (dated by TCRdb to the early 2020s). In terms of the full investigation: Samples covering the acute and convalescent phases of COVID-19 were provided by collaborators in the United States, Italy and Spain. Where available, HLA class I and class II types were obtained from metadata supplied by the sample provider rather than from assay-based typing. The sample metadata nearly always contained a de-identified subject ID, COVID-19 status, age in years and sex. The material from the prospective study consisted of cDNA or gDNA derived from T cells, B-cell-depleted T cells, or PBMCs. Samples came from the ongoing ImmuneRACE study (first 160 participants) plus 1,254 subjects from 6 global collaborators. A freely available public database, intended as a resource for researchers studying the immune response to SARS-CoV-2, is where the repertoires were released. Subjects who had been exposed to COVID-19, were actively infected with it, or had recovered from it provided the deeply sampled blood TCRbeta repertoires that made up the dataset.

To note about this clone: Its antigen remains undetermined. No base quality values were provided; no much bigger clone lies one nucleotide off.

Collaborating institutions collected whole blood in K2EDTA tubes following their own protocols. Collaborator samples were shipped for TCRbeta analysis as frozen whole blood, isolated PBMCs, or DNA extracted from either sample type. TCRbeta CDR3 regions were amplified from genomic DNA by means of the immunoSEQ Assay, a bias-controlled multiplex PCR. On the authors' methods: Nucleated cell counts per sample were estimated from amplification of reference gene primers within the assay. To quantify the absolute abundance of each unique TCRbeta CDR3 rearrangement, sequence reads were collapsed and filtered. For each sample, productive Simpson clonality was calculated by taking the square root of Simpson's diversity index across productive rearrangements. The clones in this table, taken by TCRdb from immuneACCESS, are in-frame only. Not every clone is retained; where verified, under half of the shortfall comes from an unresolved V gene, and the cause of the rest is unknown. That table is the source of V, J and clone size, and D and trimming were worked out from the DNA. In all, the sample holds about 110,000 clones, and roughly 88% of those were seen once. The ten largest clones capture 0.75% to 0.9% of the sample.

Study-level results and caveats: The quantity of clinical and demographic metadata differed by source and by participant and was supplied without curation.

V drops 3 bases and J drops 4 bases, leaving 8 bases in between. The CDR3 goes from the cysteine to the phenylalanine over 13 residues. The kept DNA is CDR3 alone, 39 bases in frame from the first base. In the germline V gene, CDR1 corresponds to SGHAT and CDR2 to FQNNGV. The chain was built from TRBV11-2 and TRBJ2-3; the best D guess is TRBD1, with 5 bases matching. The clonotype was recovered from a woman in her forties or fifties with active or convalescent COVID-19. The sample taken for sequencing was peripheral blood. The CDR3 region has the sequence CASSFQGADTQYF. The DNA sequence is given as TGTGCCAGCAGCTTCCAGGGCGCAGATACGCAGTATTTT.